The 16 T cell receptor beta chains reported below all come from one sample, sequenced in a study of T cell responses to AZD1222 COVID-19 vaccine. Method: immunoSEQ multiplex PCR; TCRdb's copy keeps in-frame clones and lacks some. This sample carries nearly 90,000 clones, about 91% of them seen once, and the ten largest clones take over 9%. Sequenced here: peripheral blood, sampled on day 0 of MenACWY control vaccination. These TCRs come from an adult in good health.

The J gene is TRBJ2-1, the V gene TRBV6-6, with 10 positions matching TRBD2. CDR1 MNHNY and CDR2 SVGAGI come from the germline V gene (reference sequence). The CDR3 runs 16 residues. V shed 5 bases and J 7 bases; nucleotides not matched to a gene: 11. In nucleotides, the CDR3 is TGTGCCAGCAGTAAATATACTAGCGGGGATTTAAATGAGCAGTTCTTC. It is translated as CASSKYTSGDLNEQFF.

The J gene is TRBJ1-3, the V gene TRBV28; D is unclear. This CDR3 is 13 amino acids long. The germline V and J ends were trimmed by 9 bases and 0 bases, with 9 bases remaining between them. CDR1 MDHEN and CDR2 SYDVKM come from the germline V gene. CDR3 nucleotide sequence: TGTGCCAGTACCAAACCCTCTGGAAACACCATATATTTT. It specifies CASTKPSGNTIYF.

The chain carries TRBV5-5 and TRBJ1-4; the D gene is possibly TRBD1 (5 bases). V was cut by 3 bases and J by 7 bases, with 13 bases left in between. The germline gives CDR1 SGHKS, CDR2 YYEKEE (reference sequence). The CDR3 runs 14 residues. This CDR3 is CASSSGYDIEKLFF. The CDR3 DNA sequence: TGTGCCAGCAGCTCAGGGTACGACATTGAAAAACTGTTTTTT.

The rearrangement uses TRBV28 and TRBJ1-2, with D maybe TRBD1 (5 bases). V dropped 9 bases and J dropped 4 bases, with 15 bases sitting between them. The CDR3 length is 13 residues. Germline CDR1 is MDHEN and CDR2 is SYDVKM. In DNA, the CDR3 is TGTGCCAGTCTCACAGGATCTCTCTATGGCTACACCTTC. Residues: CASLTGSLYGYTF.

CDR3 sequence reads: CASSVPGTDTQYF. The CDR3 DNA is TGTGCCAGCAGCGTCCCGGGCACAGATACGCAGTATTTT. This chain joins TRBV2 and TRBJ2-3; D is unclear. The ends were cut back, 6 bases at V and 1 base at J, with 8 bases in the middle. This CDR3 is built from 13 residues. Germline assignment: CDR1 SNHLY and CDR2 FYNNEI. Together with reference TRBV2 and TRBJ2-3, the CDR3 gives the full variable domain: EPEVTQTPSHQVTQMGQEVILRCVPISNHLYFYWYRQILGQKVEFLVSFYNNEISEKSEIFDDQFSVERPDGSNFTLKIRSTKLEDSAMYFCASSVPGTDTQYFGPGTRLTVL.

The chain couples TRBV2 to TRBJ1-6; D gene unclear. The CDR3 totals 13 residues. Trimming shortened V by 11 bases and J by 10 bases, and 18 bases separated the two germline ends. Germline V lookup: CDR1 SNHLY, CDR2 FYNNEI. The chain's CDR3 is CAAAEGVYSPLHF. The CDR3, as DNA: TGTGCCGCAGCGGAGGGTGTATACTCACCCCTCCACTTT.

CDR3 sequence reads: CASSPETRNTEAFF. CDR3 bases: TGTGCCAGCAGCCCCGAAACGAGGAACACTGAAGCTTTCTTT. The chain has TRBV4-2 and TRBJ1-1; D is uncertain. Trimming took off 4 bases at V and 1 base at J, with 10 bases between the two ends. The CDR3 is made up of 14 amino acids. Germline CDR1 and CDR2: LGHNA and YNFKEQ.

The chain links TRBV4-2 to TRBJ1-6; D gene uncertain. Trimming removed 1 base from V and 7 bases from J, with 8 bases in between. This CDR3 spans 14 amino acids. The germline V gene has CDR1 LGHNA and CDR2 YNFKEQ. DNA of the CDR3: TGTGCCAGCAGCCAAGTGGGCAAAAATTCACCCCTCCACTTT. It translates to CASSQVGKNSPLHF.

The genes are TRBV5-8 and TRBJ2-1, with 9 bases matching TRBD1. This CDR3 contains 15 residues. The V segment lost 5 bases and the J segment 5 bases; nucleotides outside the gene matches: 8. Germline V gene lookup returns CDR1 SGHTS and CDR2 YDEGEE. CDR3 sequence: CASRETGGDHNEQFF. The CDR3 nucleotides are TGTGCCAGCAGGGAGACAGGGGGTGACCACAATGAGCAGTTCTTC.

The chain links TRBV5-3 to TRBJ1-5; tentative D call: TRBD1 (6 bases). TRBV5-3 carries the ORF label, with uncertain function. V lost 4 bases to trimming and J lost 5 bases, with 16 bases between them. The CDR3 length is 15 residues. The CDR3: CARSKGRGKDQPQHF. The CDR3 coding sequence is TGTGCCAGAAGCAAAGGTAGGGGGAAGGATCAGCCCCAGCATTTT.

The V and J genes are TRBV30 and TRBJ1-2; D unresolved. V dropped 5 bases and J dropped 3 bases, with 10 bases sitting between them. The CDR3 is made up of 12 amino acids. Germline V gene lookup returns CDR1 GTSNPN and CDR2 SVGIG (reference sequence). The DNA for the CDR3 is TGTGCCTGGGGGTTGGGCTACTATGGCTACACCTTC. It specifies CAWGLGYYGYTF.

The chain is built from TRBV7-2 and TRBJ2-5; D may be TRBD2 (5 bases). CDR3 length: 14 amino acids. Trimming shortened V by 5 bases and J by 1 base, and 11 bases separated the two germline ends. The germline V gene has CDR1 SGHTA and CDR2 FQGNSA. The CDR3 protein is CASSPNGVQETQYF. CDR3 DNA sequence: TGTGCCAGCAGCCCCAACGGGGTCCAAGAGACCCAGTACTTC.

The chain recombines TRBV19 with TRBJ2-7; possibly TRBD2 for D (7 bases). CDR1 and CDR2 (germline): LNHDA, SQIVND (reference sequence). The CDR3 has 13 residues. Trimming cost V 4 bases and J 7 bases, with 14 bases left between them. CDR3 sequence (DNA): TGTGCCAGTAGTACGGGGGGCCCCGGGGAGCAGTACTTC. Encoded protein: CASSTGGPGEQYF.

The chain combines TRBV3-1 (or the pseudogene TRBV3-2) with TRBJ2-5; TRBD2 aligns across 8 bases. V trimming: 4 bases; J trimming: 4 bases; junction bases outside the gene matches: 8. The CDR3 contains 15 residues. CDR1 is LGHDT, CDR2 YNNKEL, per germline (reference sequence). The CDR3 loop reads CASSRLGLAPETQYF. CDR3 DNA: TGTGCCAGCAGCCGACTCGGACTAGCCCCAGAGACCCAGTACTTC.

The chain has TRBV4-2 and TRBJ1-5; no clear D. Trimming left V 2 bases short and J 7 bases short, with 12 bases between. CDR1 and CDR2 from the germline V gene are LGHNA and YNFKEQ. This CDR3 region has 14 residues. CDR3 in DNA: TGTGCCAGCAGCCAAACGGGAGTGGGGCAGCCCCAGCATTTT. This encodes CASSQTGVGQPQHF.

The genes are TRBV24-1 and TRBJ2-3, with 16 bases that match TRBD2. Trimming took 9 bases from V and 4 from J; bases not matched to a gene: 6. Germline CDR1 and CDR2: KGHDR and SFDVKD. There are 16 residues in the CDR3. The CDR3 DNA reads TGTGCCACCGGGACTAGCGGGGGGGAGGCAGCAGATACGCAGTATTTT. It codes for CATGTSGGEAADTQYF.